The rows below give T cell receptor beta chains drawn from one sample of a study of blood T cells in healthy people across ages. TCRdb itself ran the 5' RACE reads through MiXCR, one entry per CDR3 protein. The sample holds about 840,000 distinct CDR3 sequences, 25% to 35% seen once. These data also formed part of another study, on T cells of mothers and their children.

Input material: blood. All receptors derive from a woman in her thirties or forties in good health. CDR3s include the opening cysteine and the closing phenylalanine or tryptophan. The order of the fields is V gene, D gene, J gene, clone size, CDR3 DNA, CDR3 protein. D genes are given only for firm matches. A row's size may be missing; if present it is once, few, many or a size class.

V gene: TRBV7-9
D gene: NA
J gene: TRBJ1-1
clone size: few
CDR3 DNA: TGTGCCAGCAGCTCGGACACGGGGGGCACTGAAGCTTTCTTT
CDR3 protein: CASSSDTGGTEAFF

V gene: TRBV11-1
D gene: TRBD2
J gene: TRBJ2-7
clone size: NA
CDR3 DNA: TGTGCCAGCGGCCTAGCGGGGGGGCGTAACGAGCAGTACTTC
CDR3 protein: CASGLAGGRNEQYF

V gene: TRBV20-1
D gene: NA
J gene: TRBJ1-2
clone size: few
CDR3 DNA: TGCAGTGCTAGAGAGCAGGGTGGAGGCTATGGCTACACCTTC
CDR3 protein: CSAREQGGGYGYTF

V gene: TRBV9
D gene: NA
J gene: TRBJ1-6
clone size: few
CDR3 DNA: TGTGCCAGCAGCGTAGGAGGGAATGGGGATTCACCCCTCCACTTT
CDR3 protein: CASSVGGNGDSPLHF

V gene: TRBV28
D gene: NA
J gene: TRBJ2-3
clone size: few
CDR3 DNA: TGTGCCAGCAAGCCGCTTGTTAGGGCAGATACGCAGTATTTT
CDR3 protein: CASKPLVRADTQYF

V gene: TRBV28
D gene: NA
J gene: TRBJ1-5
clone size: many
CDR3 DNA: TGTGCCAGCAGTTTAAATCAGCCCCAGCATTTT
CDR3 protein: CASSLNQPQHF

V gene: TRBV28
D gene: NA
J gene: TRBJ2-5
clone size: few
CDR3 DNA: TGTGCCAGCAGTCTACGGGGGGCCGGAGTGGAGACCCAGTACTTC
CDR3 protein: CASSLRGAGVETQYF

V gene: TRBV28
D gene: NA
J gene: TRBJ1-1
clone size: many
CDR3 DNA: TGTGCCAGCAGTTTATTTTCCCCCACGAGGGTTCAAGGTGAAGCTTTCTTT
CDR3 protein: CASSLFSPTRVQGEAFF

V gene: TRBV20-1
D gene: TRBD2
J gene: TRBJ2-7
clone size: many
CDR3 DNA: TGCAGTGCTGATAGCGGGGGGGCTTTCTACGAGCAGTACTTC
CDR3 protein: CSADSGGAFYEQYF

V gene: TRBV5-1
D gene: NA
J gene: TRBJ1-2
clone size: NA
CDR3 DNA: TGCGCCAGCAGCCTGGACCCTACCAGCATTTTACGCACCTTC
CDR3 protein: CASSLDPTSILRTF

V gene: TRBV4-3
D gene: NA
J gene: TRBJ2-1
clone size: few
CDR3 DNA: TGCGCCAGCAGCCAAGATCCTACGGGGGGCGGGGGCTCCTACAATGAGCAGTTCTTC
CDR3 protein: CASSQDPTGGGGSYNEQFF

V gene: TRBV20-1
D gene: TRBD1
J gene: TRBJ2-7
clone size: NA
CDR3 DNA: TGCAGTGCTAGAACCGGGCAGGGGGCCGACGAGCAGTACTTC
CDR3 protein: CSARTGQGADEQYF

V gene: TRBV20-1
D gene: TRBD2
J gene: TRBJ2-7
clone size: few
CDR3 DNA: TGCAGTGCTAGAGAGCGGAGAGAAGGACTAGCGGGGAGGAGCTCCTACGAGCAGTACTTC
CDR3 protein: CSARERREGLAGRSSYEQYF

V gene: TRBV12-3/TRBV12-4
D gene: NA
J gene: TRBJ2-7
clone size: many
CDR3 DNA: TGTGCCAGCAGTTTAGTGGGGGGTCTTTACGAGCAGTACTTC
CDR3 protein: CASSLVGGLYEQYF

V gene: TRBV7-2
D gene: NA
J gene: TRBJ2-5
clone size: many
CDR3 DNA: TGTGCCAGCAGCCAAAACACCGGGCAGAAAGAGACCCAGTACTTC
CDR3 protein: CASSQNTGQKETQYF

V gene: TRBV12-5
D gene: NA
J gene: TRBJ2-3
clone size: NA
CDR3 DNA: TGTGCTAGTGGACCGGCCCTTGGGAAGCAGTATTTT
CDR3 protein: CASGPALGKQYF

V gene: TRBV20-1
D gene: NA
J gene: TRBJ1-2
clone size: many
CDR3 DNA: TGCAGTGCTAGAGGCACGGACTACACCTTC
CDR3 protein: CSARGTDYTF

V gene: TRBV20-1
D gene: TRBD1
J gene: TRBJ1-2
clone size: few
CDR3 DNA: TGCAGTGCTAGGGGACAGGGTGAAGGCTACACCTTC
CDR3 protein: CSARGQGEGYTF

V gene: TRBV19
D gene: TRBD1
J gene: TRBJ2-7
clone size: NA
CDR3 DNA: TGTGCCAGTAGTACGAGGGGACAGCTCTACGAGCAGTACTTC
CDR3 protein: CASSTRGQLYEQYF

V gene: TRBV30
D gene: NA
J gene: TRBJ1-2
clone size: NA
CDR3 DNA: TGTGCCTGGAGAAGGTCCGGCAGGATTGCTAACTATGGCTACACCTTC
CDR3 protein: CAWRRSGRIANYGYTF

V gene: TRBV12-3/TRBV12-4
D gene: TRBD2
J gene: TRBJ2-3
clone size: NA
CDR3 DNA: TGTGCCAGCAGCCCTCAGGTCGGGGGGGGCCCCACAGATACGCAGTATTTT
CDR3 protein: CASSPQVGGGPTDTQYF

V gene: TRBV27
D gene: NA
J gene: TRBJ2-7
clone size: few
CDR3 DNA: TGTGCCAGCAGGGACTTCCCGATGGCCTACGAGCAGTACTTC
CDR3 protein: CASRDFPMAYEQYF

V gene: TRBV7-2
D gene: TRBD1
J gene: TRBJ1-2
clone size: many
CDR3 DNA: TGTGCCAGCAGCGTACAGGGGGCAAACTATGGCTACACCTTC
CDR3 protein: CASSVQGANYGYTF

V gene: TRBV5-6
D gene: NA
J gene: TRBJ1-2
clone size: few
CDR3 DNA: TGTGCCAGCAGCTTGCCGGGAACCTATGGCTACACCTTC
CDR3 protein: CASSLPGTYGYTF

V gene: TRBV7-3
D gene: NA
J gene: TRBJ2-2
clone size: NA
CDR3 DNA: TGTGCCAGCAGCCTGAACCAAGGAGTCACCGGGGAGCTGTTTTTT
CDR3 protein: CASSLNQGVTGELFF

V gene: TRBV25-1
D gene: TRBD1
J gene: TRBJ2-7
clone size: NA
CDR3 DNA: TGTGCCAGCTTCTTGGACAGGGTAGGTGGCGAGCAGTACTTC
CDR3 protein: CASFLDRVGGEQYF

V gene: TRBV12-3/TRBV12-4
D gene: TRBD2
J gene: TRBJ2-2
clone size: NA
CDR3 DNA: TGTGCCAGCAGGAACTGGGCGGGGGGGCCGGTCGGGGAGCTGTTTTTT
CDR3 protein: CASRNWAGGPVGELFF

V gene: TRBV7-9
D gene: NA
J gene: TRBJ1-4
clone size: few
CDR3 DNA: TGTGCCAGCAGCCTCCTAGACAAGGCTAATGAAAAACTGTTTTTT
CDR3 protein: CASSLLDKANEKLFF